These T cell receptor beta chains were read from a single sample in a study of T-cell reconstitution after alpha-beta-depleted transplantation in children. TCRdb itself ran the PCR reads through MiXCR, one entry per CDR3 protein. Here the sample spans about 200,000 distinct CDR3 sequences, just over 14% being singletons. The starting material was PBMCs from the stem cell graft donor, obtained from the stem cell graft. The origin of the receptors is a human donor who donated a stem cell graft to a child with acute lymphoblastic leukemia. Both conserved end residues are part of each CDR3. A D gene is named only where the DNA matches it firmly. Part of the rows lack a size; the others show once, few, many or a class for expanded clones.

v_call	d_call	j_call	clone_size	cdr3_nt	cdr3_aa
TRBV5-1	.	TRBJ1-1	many	TGCGCCAGCAGCGAGATGGGCCTTAACACTGAAGCTTTCTTT	CASSEMGLNTEAFF
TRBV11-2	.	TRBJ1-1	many	TGTGCCAGCAGCTCCGCAGGACAAGGGAGTCGGGGGAGTGAAGCTTTCTTT	CASSSAGQGSRGSEAFF
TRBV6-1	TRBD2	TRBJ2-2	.	TGTGCCAGCAGTGCAGGGACTAGCGGGAGTCCGGACACCGGGGAGCTGTTTTTT	CASSAGTSGSPDTGELFF
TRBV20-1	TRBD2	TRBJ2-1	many	TGCAGTGCGAGACTAGCGGGAGCGGTAGGGGTGGACAATGAGCAGTTCTTC	CSARLAGAVGVDNEQFF
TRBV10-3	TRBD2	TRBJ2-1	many	TGTGCCATCAGTGAGAGGCTAGCGGGGACCTACAATGAGCAGTTCTTC	CAISERLAGTYNEQFF
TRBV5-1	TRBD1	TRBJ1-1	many	TGCGCCAGCAGCTCACAGGGGGAGAGGACTGAAGCTTTCTTT	CASSSQGERTEAFF
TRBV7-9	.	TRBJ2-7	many	TGTGCCGGGGAGGACATTAGCTCCTACGAGCAGTACTTC	CAGEDISSYEQYF
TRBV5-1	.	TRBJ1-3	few	TGCGCCAGCAGCTTGGAGAGAGGGTTTTTTTCTGGAAACACCATATATTTT	CASSLERGFFSGNTIYF
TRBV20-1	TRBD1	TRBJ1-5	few	TGCAGTGCTAGCCCCGGGACAGGCTTCAATCAGCCCCAGCATTTT	CSASPGTGFNQPQHF
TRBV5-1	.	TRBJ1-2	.	TGCGCCAGCAGCTTACTGGTTGTGGATGGCTACACCTTC	CASSLLVVDGYTF
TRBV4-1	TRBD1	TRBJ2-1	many	TGCGCCAGCGCTGATGACAGGGGGCTGATTGCCTACAATGAGCAGTTCTTC	CASADDRGLIAYNEQFF
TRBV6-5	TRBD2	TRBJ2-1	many	TGTGCCAGCAGTTACCGGACTAGCGGAAAGCAGTTCTTC	CASSYRTSGKQFF
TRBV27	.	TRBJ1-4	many	TGTGCCAGCAGTTTTCGGGTGGCAACTAATGAAAAACTGTTTTTT	CASSFRVATNEKLFF
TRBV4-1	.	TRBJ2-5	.	TGCGCCAGCAGCCCTTCCGGGTCCAGGTTCCAAGAGACCCAGTACTTC	CASSPSGSRFQETQYF